This TCR beta chain was identified during a study of Ad26.COV2.S vaccination and SARS-CoV-2 variants. As to treatment: about 20 received Ad26.COV2.S at low or high dose, single or two shots; roughly 5 received placebo; per-sample allocation not given. Day 63 after the first injection of vaccine or placebo was the sampling time. The CDR3 sequence is 13 residues long. The V gene end was trimmed by 7 bases and the J gene end by 6 bases; junction bases not matched to a gene: 5. Germline loops: CDR1 SGDLS, CDR2 YYNGEE. The repertoire was sequenced with immunoSEQ multiplex PCR; TCRdb's copy has only in-frame clones and lacks some. The data hold approximately 280,000 clones, with more than 70% observed a single time.

The sample here was peripheral blood, taken in a trial of Ad26.COV2.S vaccine versus placebo. This sequence joins TRBV9 and TRBJ2-1; 9 nucleotides align to TRBD2. The TCR originated in a person between 18 and 59 years old who received the Ad26.COV2.S COVID-19 vaccine or a placebo. The CDR3 DNA follows: TGTGCCAGCGCGGGAGGGGAACTCAATGAGCAGTTCTTC. This encodes CASAGGELNEQFF.